This T cell receptor (beta chain) was recovered during a study of T cell responses to AZD1222 COVID-19 vaccine. Sequencing used immunoSEQ multiplex PCR; TCRdb keeps in-frame clones, though not all of them. The sample holds 150,000 to 200,000 clones, around 91% seen once. Germline CDR1 and CDR2: LNHDA and SQIVND (reference sequence). Between the trimmed V and J ends, which lost 3 bases and 6 bases, there was a span of 9 bases. The CDR3 extends over 12 amino acids. The sequence derives from an adult who received the AZD1222 COVID-19 vaccine. J is TRBJ2-7 and V is TRBV19; D remains unclear. Source: peripheral blood, taken 28 days after the second AZD1222 dose. The CDR3 spells CASSMGLGEQYF. The CDR3 nucleotides read TGTGCCAGTAGTATGGGCCTCGGCGAGCAGTACTTC.